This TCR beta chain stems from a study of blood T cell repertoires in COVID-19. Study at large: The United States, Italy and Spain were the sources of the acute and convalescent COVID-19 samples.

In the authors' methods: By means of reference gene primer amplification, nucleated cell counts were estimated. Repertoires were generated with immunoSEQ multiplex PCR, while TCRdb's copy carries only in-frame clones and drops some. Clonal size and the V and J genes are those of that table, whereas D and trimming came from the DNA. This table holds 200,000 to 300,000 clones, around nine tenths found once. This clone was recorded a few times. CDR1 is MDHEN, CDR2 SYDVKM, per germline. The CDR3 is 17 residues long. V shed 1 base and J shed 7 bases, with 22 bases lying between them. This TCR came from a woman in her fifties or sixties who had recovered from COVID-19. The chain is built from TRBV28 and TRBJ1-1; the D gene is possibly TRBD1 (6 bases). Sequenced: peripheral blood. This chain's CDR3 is CASSLLGGGARRHEAFF. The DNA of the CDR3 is TGTGCCAGCAGTTTATTAGGGGGTGGGGCCAGAAGACATGAAGCTTTCTTT. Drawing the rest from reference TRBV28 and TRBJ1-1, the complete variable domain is DVKVTQSSRYLVKRTGEKVFLECVQDMDHENMFWYRQDPGLGLRLIYFSYDVKMKEKGDIPEGYSVSREKKERFSLILESASTNQTSMYLCASSLLGGGARRHEAFFGQGTRLTVV.